The T cell receptor beta chain under discussion was sequenced for a study of cytomegalovirus exposure and HLA in healthy donors. 60 Vbeta and 13 Jbeta primers were used in PCR. Sequencing was performed with immunoSEQ multiplex PCR; in TCRdb, only in-frame clones are kept and a portion is missing. The table shows 100,000 to 150,000 clones, with about 74% occurring only once. Study findings and constraints: TRBV6-2, TRBV6-3 and other indistinguishable V segments were excluded. As a later analysis revealed, the rate of TCR association differed by HLA locus, with DRB1 most and HLA-C fewest. One later analysis reportedly identified an Asian-associated ancestry cluster that showed fewer N-insertions than the roughly 700-donor mean.

Nominal health characterized the donors when sampled, though unrecorded immune exposures were likely. The CDR3 is made up of 15 amino acids. The V segment lost 6 bases and the J segment 5 bases; nucleotides outside the gene matches: 9. CDR1 and CDR2 from the germline V gene are LNHDA and SQIVND (reference sequence). This clone was seen only a few times. Its cognate antigen is unknown. The receptor was derived from a woman aged 50 to 60 in good health and CMV-seropositive. Sequencing was carried out using PBMCs. The chain uses TRBV19 and TRBJ2-5; 10 bases fit TRBD1. CDR3 nucleotide sequence: TGTGCCAGTAGCCGCCGGGACAGGGGCCCGGAGACCCAGTACTTC. This encodes CASSRRDRGPETQYF.